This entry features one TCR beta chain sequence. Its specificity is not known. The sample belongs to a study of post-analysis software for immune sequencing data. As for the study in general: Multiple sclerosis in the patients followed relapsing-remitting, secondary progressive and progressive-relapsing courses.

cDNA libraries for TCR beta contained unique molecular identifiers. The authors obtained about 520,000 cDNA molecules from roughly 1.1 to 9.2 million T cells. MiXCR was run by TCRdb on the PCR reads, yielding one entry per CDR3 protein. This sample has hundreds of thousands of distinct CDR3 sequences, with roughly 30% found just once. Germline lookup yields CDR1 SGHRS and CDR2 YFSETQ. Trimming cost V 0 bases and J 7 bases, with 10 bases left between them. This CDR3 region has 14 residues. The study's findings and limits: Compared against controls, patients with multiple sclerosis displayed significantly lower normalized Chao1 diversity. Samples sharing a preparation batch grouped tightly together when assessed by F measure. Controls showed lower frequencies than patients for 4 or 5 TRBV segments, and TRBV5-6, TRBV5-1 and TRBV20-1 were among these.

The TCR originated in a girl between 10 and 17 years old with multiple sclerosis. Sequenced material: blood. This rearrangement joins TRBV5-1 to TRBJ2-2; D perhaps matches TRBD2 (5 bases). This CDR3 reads CASSLGLNIGELFF. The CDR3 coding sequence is TGCGCCAGCAGCTTGGGACTAAATATCGGGGAGCTGTTTTTT.